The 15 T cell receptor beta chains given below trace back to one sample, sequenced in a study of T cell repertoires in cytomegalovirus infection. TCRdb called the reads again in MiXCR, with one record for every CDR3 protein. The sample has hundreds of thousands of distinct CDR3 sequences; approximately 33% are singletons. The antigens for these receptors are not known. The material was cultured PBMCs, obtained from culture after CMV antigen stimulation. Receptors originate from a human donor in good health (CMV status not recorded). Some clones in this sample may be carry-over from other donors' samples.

The CDR3 DNA is TGTGCCAGCAGTTCGGACGCGTTCATGGTTGCGGGGATTAGGGCACCCCTCCACTTT. This translates into CASSSDAFMVAGIRAPLHF. The chain uses TRBV28 and TRBJ1-6, with D unresolved. The CDR3 loop spans 19 amino acids. Germline CDR1 reads MDHEN; CDR2 reads SYDVKM. Trimming took off 4 bases at V and 11 bases at J, with 30 bases between the two ends.

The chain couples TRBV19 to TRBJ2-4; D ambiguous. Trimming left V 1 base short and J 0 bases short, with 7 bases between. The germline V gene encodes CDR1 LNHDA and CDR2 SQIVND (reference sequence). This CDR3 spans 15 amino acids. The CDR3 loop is CASSIAWLAKNIQYF. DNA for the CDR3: TGTGCCAGTAGTATAGCTTGGCTAGCCAAAAACATTCAGTACTTC.

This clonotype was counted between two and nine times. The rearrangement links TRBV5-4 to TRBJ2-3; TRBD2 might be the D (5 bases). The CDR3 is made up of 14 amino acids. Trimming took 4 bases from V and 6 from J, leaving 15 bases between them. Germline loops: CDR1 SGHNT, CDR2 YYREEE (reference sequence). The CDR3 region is CASSDQRRVDTQYF. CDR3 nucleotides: TGTGCCAGCAGCGACCAGCGGCGGGTCGATACGCAGTATTTT.

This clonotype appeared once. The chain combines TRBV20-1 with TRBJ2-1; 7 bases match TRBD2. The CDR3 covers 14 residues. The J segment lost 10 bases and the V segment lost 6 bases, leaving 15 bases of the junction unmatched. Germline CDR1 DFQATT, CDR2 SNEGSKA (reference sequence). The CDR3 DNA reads TGCAGTGCCACAAACCCAAGCGGGGCTATCGAGCAGTTCTTC. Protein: CSATNPSGAIEQFF.

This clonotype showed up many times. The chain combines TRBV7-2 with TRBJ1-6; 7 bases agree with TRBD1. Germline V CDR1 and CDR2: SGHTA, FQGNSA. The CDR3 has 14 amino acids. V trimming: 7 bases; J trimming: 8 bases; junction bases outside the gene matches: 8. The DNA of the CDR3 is TGTGCCAGCACCCGAGACAGGGCAGATTCACCCCTCCACTTT. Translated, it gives CASTRDRADSPLHF.

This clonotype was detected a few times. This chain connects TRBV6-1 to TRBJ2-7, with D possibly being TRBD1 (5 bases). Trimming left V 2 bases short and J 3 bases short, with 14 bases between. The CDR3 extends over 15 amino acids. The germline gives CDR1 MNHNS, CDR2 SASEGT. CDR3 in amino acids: CASSESPGIGYEQYF. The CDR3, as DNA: TGTGCCAGCAGTGAATCTCCAGGGATAGGCTACGAGCAGTACTTC.

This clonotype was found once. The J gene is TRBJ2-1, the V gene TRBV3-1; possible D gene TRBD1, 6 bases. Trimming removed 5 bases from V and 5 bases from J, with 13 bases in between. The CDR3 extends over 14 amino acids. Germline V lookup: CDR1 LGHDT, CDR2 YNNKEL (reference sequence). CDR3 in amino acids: CASSIQGINNEQFF. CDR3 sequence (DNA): TGTGCCAGCAGCATCCAGGGGATAAACAATGAGCAGTTCTTC.

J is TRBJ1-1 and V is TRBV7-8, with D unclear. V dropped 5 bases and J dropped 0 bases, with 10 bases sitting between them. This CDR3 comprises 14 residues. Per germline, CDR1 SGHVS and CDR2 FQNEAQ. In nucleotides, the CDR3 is TGTGCCAGCAGCCCTCGACTGATGAACACTGAAGCTTTCTTT. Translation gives CASSPRLMNTEAFF.

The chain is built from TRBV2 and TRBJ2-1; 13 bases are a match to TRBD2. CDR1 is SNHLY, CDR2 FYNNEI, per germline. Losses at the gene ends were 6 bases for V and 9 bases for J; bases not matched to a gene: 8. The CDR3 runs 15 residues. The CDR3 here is CASRLTSGGALEQFF. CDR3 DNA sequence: TGTGCCAGCAGACTCACTAGCGGGGGGGCCCTTGAGCAGTTCTTC. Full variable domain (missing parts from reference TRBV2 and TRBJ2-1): EPEVTQTPSHQVTQMGQEVILRCVPISNHLYFYWYRQILGQKVEFLVSFYNNEISEKSEIFDDQFSVERPDGSNFTLKIRSTKLEDSAMYFCASRLTSGGALEQFFGPGTRLTVL.

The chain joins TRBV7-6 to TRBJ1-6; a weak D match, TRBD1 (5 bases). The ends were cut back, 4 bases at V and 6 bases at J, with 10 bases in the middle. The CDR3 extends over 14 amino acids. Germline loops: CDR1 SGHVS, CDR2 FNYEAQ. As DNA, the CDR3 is TGTGCCAGCAGCTACGAAGGGGTTAATTCACCCCTCCACTTT. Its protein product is CASSYEGVNSPLHF.

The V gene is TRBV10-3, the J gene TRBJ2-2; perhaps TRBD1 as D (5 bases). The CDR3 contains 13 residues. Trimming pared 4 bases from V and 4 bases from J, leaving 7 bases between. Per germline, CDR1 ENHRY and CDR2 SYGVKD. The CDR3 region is CAISGQTTGELFF. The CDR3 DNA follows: TGTGCCATCAGTGGACAGACCACCGGGGAGCTGTTTTTT.

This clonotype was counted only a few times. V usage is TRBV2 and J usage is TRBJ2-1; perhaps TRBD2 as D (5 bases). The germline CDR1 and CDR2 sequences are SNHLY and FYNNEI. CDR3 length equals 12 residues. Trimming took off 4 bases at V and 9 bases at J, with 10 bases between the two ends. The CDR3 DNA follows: TGTGCCAGCAGTGTGTCTGCGGGTGAGCAGTTCTTC. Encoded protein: CASSVSAGEQFF.

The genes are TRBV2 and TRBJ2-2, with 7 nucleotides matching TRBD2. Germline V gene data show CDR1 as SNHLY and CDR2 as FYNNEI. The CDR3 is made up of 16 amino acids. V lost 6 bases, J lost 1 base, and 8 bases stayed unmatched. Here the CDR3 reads CASSPLAGVNTGELFF. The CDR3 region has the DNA TGTGCCAGCAGCCCTCTTGCGGGAGTGAACACCGGGGAGCTGTTTTTT.

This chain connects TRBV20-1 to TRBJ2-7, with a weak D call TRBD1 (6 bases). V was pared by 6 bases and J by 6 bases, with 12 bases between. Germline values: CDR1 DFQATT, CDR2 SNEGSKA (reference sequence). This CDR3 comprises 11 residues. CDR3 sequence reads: CSAKQGSEQYF. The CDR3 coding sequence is TGCAGTGCAAAACAGGGCTCCGAGCAGTACTTC.

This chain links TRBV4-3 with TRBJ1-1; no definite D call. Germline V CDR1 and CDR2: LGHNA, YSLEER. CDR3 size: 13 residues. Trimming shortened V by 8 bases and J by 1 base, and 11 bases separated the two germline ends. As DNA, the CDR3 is TGCGCCAGCGGTCTTACCTGGAACACTGAAGCTTTCTTT. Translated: CASGLTWNTEAFF.